These 26 T cell receptor beta chains originate from one sample sequenced in a study of CD8+ T cells in alopecia areata. Extracted RNA was reverse transcribed into cDNA, the sequencing template. Some clones are missing from TCRdb's copy, which holds only in-frame ones; the method was immunoSEQ multiplex PCR. The sample carries approximately 200,000 clones, 45% to 75% recorded once. Treatment denoted: oral pan-JAK inhibitor, 5-10 mg twice daily. Specimen: CD4+ T cells sorted from blood, collected at week 4, from a patient treated with tofacitinib. The receptor source for this set is a human donor with alopecia areata.

This chain connects TRBV6-6 to TRBJ1-5; no reliable D call. The germline CDR1 and CDR2 sequences are MNHNY and SVGAGI (reference sequence). V was trimmed by 7 bases and J by 6 bases, leaving 4 bases between them. CDR3 length equals 10 residues. Written as DNA, the CDR3 is TGTGCCAGCAAAATTCAGCCCCAGCATTTT. Translating gives CASKIQPQHF.

The rearrangement joins TRBV6-1 to TRBJ1-2; 8 bases agree with TRBD1. Germline loops: CDR1 MNHNS, CDR2 SASEGT. V shed 10 bases, J shed 4 bases, and the junction held 11 bases outside the gene matches. The CDR3 loop spans 14 amino acids. The CDR3 coding sequence is TGTGCCACCACTTCGGACAGGGTTTCCTATGGCTACACCTTC. Amino acid sequence: CATTSDRVSYGYTF.

The rearrangement joins TRBV5-1 to TRBJ1-1, with D maybe TRBD1 (6 bases). Deletions cut 4 bases from V and 0 bases from J, with 10 bases between. The CDR3 sequence is 14 residues long. Looked up from germline, CDR1 is SGHRS and CDR2 is YFSETQ. CDR3 DNA: TGCGCCAGCAGCCCGGGACATCTGAACACTGAAGCTTTCTTT. Amino acids: CASSPGHLNTEAFF. Full variable domain (rest looked up from reference TRBV5-1 and TRBJ1-1): KAGVTQTPRYLIKTRGQQVTLSCSPISGHRSVSWYQQTPGQGLQFLFEYFSETQRNKGNFPGRFSGRQFSNSRSEMNVSTLELGDSALYLCASSPGHLNTEAFFGQGTRLTVV.

The V call is TRBV5-1, the J call TRBJ1-4, with 10 bases identical to TRBD1. Germline CDR1 SGHRS, CDR2 YFSETQ. The CDR3 consists of 14 residues. V lost 4 bases to trimming and J lost 5 bases; unmatched junction nucleotides: 2. The CDR3 protein is CASSGGQGNEKLFF. DNA for the CDR3: TGCGCCAGCAGCGGGGGACAGGGGAATGAAAAACTGTTTTTT.

This clone appeared many times. A junction boundary mismatches the germline segment, possibly from a read error. The chain joins TRBV28 to TRBJ2-3; the D call may be TRBD1 or TRBD2 (5 bases each). The germline CDR1 and CDR2 sequences are MDHEN and SYDVKM. The CDR3 consists of 17 residues. In nucleotides, the CDR3 is TGTGCCAGCAGTCACCTTACTGGGGCCTCTAGCACCGATACGCAGTATTTT. Its protein product is CASSHLTGASSTDTQYF.

The chain combines TRBV15 with TRBJ2-3; 8 bases are a match to TRBD2. V lost 9 bases and J lost 4; bases outside the gene matches: 9. The germline CDR1 and CDR2 sequences are LNHNV and YYDKDF (reference sequence). CDR3 size: 14 residues. The CDR3: CATKTSGSADTQYF. The DNA of the CDR3 is TGTGCCACGAAAACGAGCGGGAGCGCAGATACGCAGTATTTT.

The chain recombines TRBV6-1 with TRBJ1-5; D is uncertain. Germline CDR1 reads MNHNS; CDR2 reads SASEGT. V was pared by 2 bases and J by 4 bases, with 6 bases between. This CDR3 comprises 13 residues. CDR3 bases: TGTGCCAGCAGTGAACGGAGGAATCAGCCCCAGCATTTT. Translating gives CASSERRNQPQHF.

This chain uses TRBV5-1 with TRBJ2-7, with 9 bases matching TRBD1. V trimming: 4 bases; J trimming: 6 bases; junction bases outside the gene matches: 14. CDR1 and CDR2 (germline): SGHRS, YFSETQ. CDR3 length: 16 amino acids. The CDR3 sequence is CASSGGTGSLSGEQYF. The CDR3 DNA is TGCGCCAGCAGCGGGGGGACAGGGTCGTTGTCTGGCGAGCAGTACTTC.

This clone has only a few counts. J is TRBJ2-2 and V is TRBV30; TRBD1 is a possible D gene (5 bases). Trimming took off 2 bases at V and 5 bases at J, with 9 bases between the two ends. The CDR3 is 13 residues long. Germline values: CDR1 GTSNPN, CDR2 SVGIG (reference sequence). The CDR3 protein is CAWSMGPTGELFF. For the CDR3, the DNA is TGTGCCTGGAGTATGGGGCCTACCGGGGAGCTGTTTTTT.

This clone was seen only a few times. The V gene is TRBV11-2, the J gene TRBJ2-5, with D uncertain. CDR1 is SGHAT, CDR2 FQNNGV, per germline. The CDR3 has 14 residues. V was clipped by 5 bases and J by 1 base, with 11 bases between them. As DNA, the CDR3 is TGTGCCAGCAGCCCCTCGGCCCTCCAAGAGACCCAGTACTTC. Protein sequence: CASSPSALQETQYF.

This clone was seen a single time. The CDR3: CAWSKGGTRTDTQYF. The CDR3 DNA follows: TGTGCCTGGAGTAAGGGGGGTACGAGGACAGATACGCAGTATTTT. The V and J genes are TRBV30 and TRBJ2-3; D possibly matches TRBD1 or TRBD2 (6 bases each). Trimming stripped 2 bases from V and 3 bases from J, with 15 bases between. Germline V CDR1 and CDR2: GTSNPN, SVGIG (reference sequence). The CDR3 runs 15 residues.

In the case of this clone: One end of the junction fails to match germline, which may point to a read error. This chain joins TRBV2 and TRBJ2-7; D is ambiguous. This CDR3 is 13 amino acids long. Germline V gene lookup returns CDR1 SNHLY and CDR2 FYNNEI. CDR3 residues: CASREDGTTAQYF. The CDR3 nucleotides read TGTGCCAGCAGAGAAGACGGAACTACGGCGCAGTACTTC.

On this clone: A much larger clone sits a single nucleotide away, making a read error possible. The J gene is TRBJ2-5, the V gene TRBV11-2; tentatively, D is TRBD2 (5 bases). The CDR3 covers 12 residues. Germline V lookup: CDR1 SGHAT, CDR2 FQNNGV. V dropped 3 bases and J dropped 4 bases, with 6 bases sitting between them. The chain's CDR3 is CASSFGGETQYF. CDR3 DNA sequence: TGTGCCAGCAGCTTCGGAGGAGAGACCCAGTACTTC.

CDR3 region: CASSPGTDQETQYF. In nucleotides, the CDR3 is TGTGCCAGCTCCCCCGGGACAGATCAAGAGACCCAGTACTTC. J is TRBJ2-5 and V is TRBV18, with 7 bases matching TRBD1. The CDR3 sequence is 14 residues long. With V trimmed by 6 bases and J by 2 bases, 6 bases remained unmatched. Germline assignment: CDR1 KGHSH and CDR2 LQKENI.

This chain uses TRBV29-1 with TRBJ2-1; the D is unclear. The CDR3 has 15 residues. Germline loops: CDR1 SQVTM, CDR2 ANQGSEA. Trimming pared 7 bases from V and 6 bases from J, leaving 22 bases between. The DNA of the CDR3 is TGCAGCGCCGACATGAGATTAGGAGTTGGCAATGAGCAGTTCTTC. Amino acids: CSADMRLGVGNEQFF.

The chain recombines TRBV7-2 with TRBJ2-5; D ambiguous. CDR3 length equals 13 residues. The V end was cut by 5 bases, the J end by 3 bases, with 10 bases between. CDR1 is SGHTA, CDR2 FQGNSA, per germline. The CDR3 is CASSPTPEETQYF. The CDR3 nucleotides are TGTGCCAGCAGCCCCACCCCGGAAGAGACCCAGTACTTC.

The V call is TRBV25-1, the J call TRBJ2-7; a possible D gene is TRBD1 (6 bases). This CDR3 has 14 residues. Germline assignment: CDR1 MGHDK and CDR2 SYGVNS. With 6 bases removed from V and 7 bases from J, the gap between germline ends came to 19 bases. CDR3 protein: CASSRTHRAGEQYF. The CDR3 DNA follows: TGTGCCAGCAGCCGAACACACAGGGCCGGGGAGCAGTACTTC.

The genes are TRBV18 and TRBJ2-5, with TRBD1 matching over 7 bases. With V trimmed by 4 bases and J by 2 bases, 1 base remained unmatched. The germline V gene encodes CDR1 KGHSH and CDR2 LQKENI. This CDR3 spans 13 amino acids. CDR3 region: CASSRDRQETQYF. CDR3 bases: TGTGCCAGCTCACGGGACAGACAAGAGACCCAGTACTTC. The whole variable domain, remainder taken from reference TRBV18 and TRBJ2-5, is NAGVMQNPRHLVRRRGQEARLRCSPMKGHSHVYWYRQLPEEGLKFMVYLQKENIIDESGMPKERFSAEFPKEGPSILRIQQVVRGDSAAYFCASSRDRQETQYFGPGTRLLVL.

This clone was detected only a few times. The chain recombines TRBV29-1 with TRBJ2-5; D perhaps matches TRBD1 (6 bases). The CDR3 is 11 amino acids. The germline V gene encodes CDR1 SQVTM and CDR2 ANQGSEA. The germline V and J ends were trimmed by 5 bases and 4 bases, with 8 bases remaining between them. The CDR3 DNA sequence: TGCAGCGTTTCCAGGGGAGAGACCCAGTACTTC. It specifies CSVSRGETQYF. The whole variable domain, filled in from reference TRBV29-1 and TRBJ2-5, reads SAVISQKPSRDICQRGTSLTIQCQVDSQVTMMFWYRQQPGQSLTLIATANQGSEATYESGFVIDKFPISRPNLTFSTLTVSNMSPEDSSIYLCSVSRGETQYFGPGTRLLVL.

The chain uses TRBV30 and TRBJ2-3; perhaps TRBD1 as D (6 bases). The CDR3 sequence is 15 residues long. Germline V gene data show CDR1 as GTSNPN and CDR2 as SVGIG (reference sequence). V lost 1 base, J lost 0 bases, and 11 bases lay in between. CDR3 in amino acids: CAWSATGSSTDTQYF. The CDR3 DNA reads as TGTGCCTGGAGTGCGACAGGTTCTAGCACAGATACGCAGTATTTT.

A single count supports this clone. This chain joins TRBV4-1 and TRBJ1-2, with D unclear. The V end lost 0 bases, the J end lost 6 bases, and 14 bases lay between the germline ends. The CDR3 sequence is 15 residues long. Germline V gives CDR1 MGHRA, CDR2 YSYEKL. CDR3 nucleotide sequence: TGCGCCAGCAGCCAAGATGGCGCTTTGGGCGATGGCTACACCTTC. This gives the protein CASSQDGALGDGYTF.

The V call is TRBV29-1, the J call TRBJ2-7, with unresolved D. In germline, CDR1 is SQVTM, CDR2 ANQGSEA. The V end was cut by 1 base, the J end by 7 bases, with 11 bases between. The CDR3 runs 12 residues. CDR3 nucleotides: TGCAGCGTTGAAGGGAATACACAGGAGCAGTACTTC. This gives the protein CSVEGNTQEQYF.

In this sample, this clone turned up a few times. This chain connects TRBV28 to TRBJ2-7, with D tentatively TRBD2 (8 bases). The germline V and J ends were trimmed by 4 bases and 4 bases, with 14 bases remaining between them. The CDR3 is made up of 14 amino acids. CDR1 is MDHEN and CDR2 is SYDVKM in the germline V gene. CDR3 amino acids: CASSYSGTAYEQYF. The CDR3 DNA reads as TGTGCCAGCAGTTATAGCGGGACAGCGTACGAGCAGTACTTC.

The V and J genes are TRBV5-1 and TRBJ2-2, with 7 nucleotides matching TRBD1. V shed 4 bases, J shed 2 bases, and the junction held 8 bases outside the gene matches. Germline lookup yields CDR1 SGHRS and CDR2 YFSETQ. This CDR3 contains 16 residues. For the CDR3, the DNA is TGCGCCAGCAGCCCACGGACAGGCGCCAACACCGGGGAGCTGTTTTTT. This translates into CASSPRTGANTGELFF.

This clone has more than one count but fewer than ten. V usage is TRBV5-5 and J usage is TRBJ2-5, with 13 positions matching TRBD2. J gave up 4 bases and V 1 base, and 13 bases lay outside the gene matches. Germline V lookup: CDR1 SGHKS, CDR2 YYEKEE (reference sequence). The CDR3 loop spans 19 amino acids. The CDR3 loop reads CASSLRSGLAGERRETQYF. DNA for the CDR3: TGTGCCAGCAGCTTGAGGAGCGGACTAGCGGGAGAGAGGCGAGAGACCCAGTACTTC. Full variable domain (rest looked up from reference TRBV5-5 and TRBJ2-5): DAGVTQSPTHLIKTRGQQVTLRCSPISGHKSVSWYQQVLGQGPQFIFQYYEKEERGRGNFPDRFSARQFPNYSSELNVNALLLGDSALYLCASSLRSGLAGERRETQYFGPGTRLLVL.

In this sample, this clone turned up a few times. Mismatch with germline at one junction end may stem from a read error. This chain connects TRBV7-6 to TRBJ2-7; unclear D gene. The CDR3 totals 11 residues. Germline CDR1 reads SGHVS; CDR2 reads FNYEAQ. CDR3 sequence reads: CASSSQSLLTF. CDR3 sequence (DNA): TGTGCCAGCAGCTCGCAGTCTCTCCTGACCTTC.